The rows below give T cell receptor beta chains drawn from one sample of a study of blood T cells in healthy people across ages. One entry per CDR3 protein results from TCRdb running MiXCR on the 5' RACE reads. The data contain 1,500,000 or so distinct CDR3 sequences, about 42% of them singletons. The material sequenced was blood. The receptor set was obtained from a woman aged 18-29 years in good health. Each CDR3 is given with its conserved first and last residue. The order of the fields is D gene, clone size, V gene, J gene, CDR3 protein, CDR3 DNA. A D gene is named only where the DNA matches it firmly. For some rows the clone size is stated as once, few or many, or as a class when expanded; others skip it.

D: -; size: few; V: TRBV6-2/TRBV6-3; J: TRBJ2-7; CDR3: CASSPQGGAFSEQYF; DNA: TGTGCCAGCAGCCCCCAGGGGGGGGCCTTCAGCGAGCAGTACTTC
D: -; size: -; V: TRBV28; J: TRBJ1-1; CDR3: CASSQSVNTEAFF; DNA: TGTGCCAGCAGTCAATCGGTGAACACTGAAGCTTTCTTT
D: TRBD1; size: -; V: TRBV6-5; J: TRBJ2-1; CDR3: CASSYTQLAGGFDEQFF; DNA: TGTGCCAGCAGTTACACCCAGCTGGCAGGGGGCTTTGATGAGCAGTTCTTC
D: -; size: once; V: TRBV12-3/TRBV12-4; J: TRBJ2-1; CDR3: CASSFSGGRGSYNEQFF; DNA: TGTGCCAGCAGTTTCTCTGGGGGACGGGGCTCCTACAATGAGCAGTTCTTC
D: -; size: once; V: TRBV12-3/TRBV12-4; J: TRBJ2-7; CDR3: CASSLKLGYYEQYF; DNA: TGTGCCAGCAGTTTAAAGCTCGGCTACTACGAGCAGTACTTC
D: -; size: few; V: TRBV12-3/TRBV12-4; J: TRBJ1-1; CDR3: CASSTRTEAFF; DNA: TGTGCCAGCTCTACGAGGACTGAAGCTTTCTTT
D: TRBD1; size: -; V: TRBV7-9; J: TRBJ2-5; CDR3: CTSSSQTGDKTQYF; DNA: TGTACCAGCAGCTCGCAGACAGGGGATAAGACCCAGTACTTC
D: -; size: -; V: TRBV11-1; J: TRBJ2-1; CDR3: CASSPAEEQFF; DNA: TGTGCCAGCAGCCCCGCGGAGGAGCAGTTCTTC
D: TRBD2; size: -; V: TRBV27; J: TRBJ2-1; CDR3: CASSIGTSGNNEQFF; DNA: TGTGCCAGCAGCATCGGGACTAGCGGAAACAATGAGCAGTTCTTC
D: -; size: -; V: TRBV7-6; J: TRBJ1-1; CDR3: CASSRTDNTEAFF; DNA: TGTGCCAGCAGCCGGACGGACAACACTGAAGCTTTCTTT